Listed below are T cell receptor beta chains from one sample, sequenced in a study of identical twins. Each CDR3 protein is one row after TCRdb ran MiXCR on the 5' RACE reads. The sample lists around 480,000 distinct CDR3 sequences; 12% to 15% were seen once. These data also formed part of another study, on yellow fever vaccine responses in identical twins.

Sequenced input: CD4+ T cells sorted from blood. These receptor sequences come from a young woman in good health. CDR3s include the opening cysteine and the closing phenylalanine or tryptophan. A D gene is named only where the DNA matches it firmly. Expanded clones are given a class, and other clones once, few, many or no size at all.

cdr3_aa	cdr3_nt	clone_size	d_call	v_call	j_call
CSVGQSIGNTIYF	TGCAGCGTTGGTCAGTCGATCGGAAACACCATATATTTT	few	.	TRBV29-1	TRBJ1-3
CSVAIAGDSSEQFF	TGCAGCGTAGCCATAGCGGGAGATAGCAGTGAGCAGTTCTTC	few	TRBD2	TRBV29-1	TRBJ2-1
CASTLGGQGFYEQYF	TGCGCCAGCACTCTGGGGGGACAGGGCTTCTACGAGCAGTACTTC	few	TRBD1	TRBV5-1	TRBJ2-7
CASSSDSPNTGELFF	TGCGCCAGCAGCAGCGACAGTCCGAACACCGGGGAGCTGTTTTTT	few	.	TRBV5-1	TRBJ2-2
CSARDNVALEAFF	TGCAGTGCTAGAGATAACGTTGCCCTCGAAGCTTTCTTT	.	.	TRBV20-1	TRBJ1-1
CASNKGTYEQYF	TGTGCCAGCAACAAGGGAACCTACGAGCAGTACTTC	.	.	TRBV2	TRBJ2-7
CASSRTVFPYNEQFF	TGTGCCAGCAGTCGGACAGTCTTCCCCTACAATGAGCAGTTCTTC	few	.	TRBV6-2/TRBV6-3	TRBJ2-1
CASSLAGSGELFF	TGTGCCAGCAGCTTAGCCGGGTCCGGGGAGCTGTTTTTT	many	.	TRBV7-2	TRBJ2-2
CASSQLATGQDTQYF	TGTGCCAGCAGCCAGCTAGCAACGGGTCAAGATACGCAGTATTTT	few	.	TRBV3-1	TRBJ2-3
CAIRRGPTDTQYF	TGTGCCATCAGACGGGGCCCCACAGATACGCAGTATTTT	.	.	TRBV10-3	TRBJ2-3
CASSLRLGGTQTPQAKNIQYF	TGTGCCAGCAGCTTAAGGTTAGGGGGAACCCAAACCCCCCAAGCCAAAAACATTCAGTACTTC	many	.	TRBV7-3	TRBJ2-4
CASSLGDKNTGELFF	TGTGCCAGCAGCTTAGGGGACAAGAACACCGGGGAGCTGTTTTTT	few	.	TRBV7-9	TRBJ2-2
CSARSRLAGAPQTQYF	TGCAGTGCTAGATCTCGACTAGCGGGAGCACCCCAGACCCAGTACTTC	few	TRBD2	TRBV20-1	TRBJ2-5
CASTNNRREQYF	TGTGCCAGTACCAATAACCGTAGGGAGCAGTACTTC	once	.	TRBV19	TRBJ2-7
CASSLDREDQPQHF	TGTGCCAGCTCACTGGACAGGGAAGATCAGCCCCAGCATTTT	few	TRBD1	TRBV18	TRBJ1-5
CSAGTFGTSGRDSHNEQFF	TGCAGTGCGGGGACGTTCGGGACTAGCGGGAGGGATTCGCACAATGAGCAGTTCTTC	.	TRBD2	TRBV20-1	TRBJ2-1
CASSRRQGAGTDTQYF	TGTGCCAGCAGCCGACGACAGGGGGCGGGCACAGATACGCAGTATTTT	few	TRBD1	TRBV7-9	TRBJ2-3
CASRDALRRTSGSTDTQYF	TGTGCCAGCAGGGACGCGTTGAGGCGGACTAGCGGTAGCACAGATACGCAGTATTTT	.	TRBD2	TRBV11-2	TRBJ2-3
CSARVLGSGEQYF	TGCAGTGCTCGTGTACTAGGTTCGGGCGAGCAGTACTTC	.	.	TRBV20-1	TRBJ2-7
CAISDKFTSDFYNEQFF	TGTGCCATCAGTGATAAGTTCACTAGCGATTTCTACAATGAGCAGTTCTTC	few	TRBD2	TRBV10-3	TRBJ2-1
CASSLGRGRVAEAFF	TGTGCCAGCAGCTTAGGCCGCGGCAGGGTGGCTGAAGCTTTCTTT	few	.	TRBV7-8	TRBJ1-1
CASSAQGAGGYTF	TGTGCCAGCAGCGCACAGGGGGCCGGGGGCTACACCTTC	few	TRBD1	TRBV3-1	TRBJ1-2
CASSLGSGSVAAFF	TGCGCCAGCAGCTTGGGTTCAGGGTCGGTGGCGGCTTTCTTT	few	.	TRBV5-1	TRBJ1-1
CASSLSQGGTDTQYF	TGTGCCAGCAGTTTATCACAGGGCGGCACAGATACGCAGTATTTT	few	.	TRBV28	TRBJ2-3
CASTRGGATYEQYF	TGCGCCAGCACCAGGGGCGGGGCAACCTACGAGCAGTACTTC	.	.	TRBV5-1	TRBJ2-7
CASSFTSGGALTDTQYF	TGTGCCAGCAGCTTTACTAGCGGGGGGGCCTTGACAGATACGCAGTATTTT	many	TRBD2	TRBV7-2	TRBJ2-3
CASSEPLYRSDNEQFF	TGTGCCAGCAGTGAACCGTTATACAGGTCCGACAATGAGCAGTTCTTC	.	.	TRBV28	TRBJ2-1
CASSSRTGGVRTEAFF	TGCGCCAGCAGCTCCCGGACAGGGGGAGTGAGAACTGAAGCTTTCTTT	few	TRBD1	TRBV5-1	TRBJ1-1
CASSVRTGAETQYF	TGTGCCAGCAGCGTCCGGACAGGGGCGGAGACCCAGTACTTC	.	TRBD1	TRBV5-6	TRBJ2-5
CASARGSSYEQYF	TGTGCCAGCGCGAGAGGCAGCTCCTACGAGCAGTACTTC	.	.	TRBV6-6	TRBJ2-7
CASSEATLSGANVLTF	TGTGCCAGCAGTGAGGCAACTCTCTCTGGGGCCAACGTCCTGACTTTC	.	.	TRBV2	TRBJ2-6
CASSYSRGFLASYNEQFF	TGTGCCAGCAGTTACTCGCGGGGCTTTCTAGCCTCCTACAATGAGCAGTTCTTC	.	.	TRBV6-5	TRBJ2-1
CCARDLEGTGRIGELFF	TGCTGTGCTAGAGATTTGGAAGGGACAGGGAGGATCGGGGAGCTGTTTTTT	.	TRBD1	TRBV20-1	TRBJ2-2
CSASTGQGANQPQHF	TGCAGTGCTAGCACAGGACAGGGGGCAAATCAGCCCCAGCATTTT	.	TRBD1	TRBV20-1	TRBJ1-5
CASSSRDGGTGELFF	TGCGCCAGCAGCTCCCGGGACGGGGGGACCGGGGAGCTGTTTTTT	few	TRBD2	TRBV5-1	TRBJ2-2
CSVGDSRNTEAFF	TGCAGCGTTGGGGACAGCCGGAACACTGAAGCTTTCTTT	few	TRBD1	TRBV29-1	TRBJ1-1
CASSPTGRVGETQYF	TGTGCCAGCAGCCCCACCGGGAGAGTAGGGGAGACCCAGTACTTC	many	.	TRBV5-6	TRBJ2-5
CASSSYPIANNEQFF	TGTGCCAGCAGCTCGTACCCCATAGCGAACAATGAGCAGTTCTTC	few	.	TRBV5-6	TRBJ2-1
CASSSPGTPNTGELFF	TGTGCCAGCAGCTCTCCCGGGACCCCGAACACCGGGGAGCTGTTTTTT	few	.	TRBV12-3/TRBV12-4	TRBJ2-2
CASSFRGESTDTQYF	TGTGCCAGCAGTTTTCGAGGGGAAAGCACAGATACGCAGTATTTT	many	.	TRBV7-3	TRBJ2-3
CASSQGQGSTDTQYF	TGTGCCAGCAGCCAAGGACAGGGAAGCACAGATACGCAGTATTTT	.	TRBD1	TRBV5-6	TRBJ2-3
CASRRHQSTDTQYF	TGCGCCAGCAGGAGGCACCAGAGCACAGATACGCAGTATTTT	.	.	TRBV5-1	TRBJ2-3
CASSFEGRNQPQHF	TGTGCCAGCAGTTTCGAGGGCCGCAATCAGCCCCAGCATTTT	.	.	TRBV12-3/TRBV12-4	TRBJ1-5
CASSFLAGDAYEQYF	TGTGCCAGCAGCTTTCTTGCGGGGGATGCCTACGAGCAGTACTTC	few	TRBD2	TRBV9	TRBJ2-7
CASSVAGMNYEQYF	TGTGCCAGCAGCGTAGCGGGGATGAACTACGAGCAGTACTTC	.	TRBD2	TRBV28	TRBJ2-7
CAGGTGIYQPQHF	TGTGCCGGAGGGACAGGGATCTATCAGCCCCAGCATTTT	few	TRBD1	TRBV6-2/TRBV6-3	TRBJ1-5
CASSLASQGETQYF	TGCGCCAGCAGCTTGGCCTCCCAGGGAGAGACCCAGTACTTC	.	.	TRBV5-1	TRBJ2-5
CASSRSGQGLYEQYF	TGTGCCAGCAGCCGATCGGGACAGGGCCTCTACGAGCAGTACTTC	few	TRBD1	TRBV3-1	TRBJ2-7
CASSELAPINEQFF	TGTGCCAGCAGTGAATTAGCTCCGATCAATGAGCAGTTCTTC	.	.	TRBV25-1	TRBJ2-1
CASSRSWTGGTGELFF	TGTGCCAGCAGCCGGTCCTGGACAGGGGGAACCGGGGAGCTGTTTTTT	many	TRBD1	TRBV5-5	TRBJ2-2
CAISEGDGTGELFF	TGTGCCATCAGCGAAGGAGACGGCACCGGGGAGCTGTTTTTT	.	.	TRBV10-3	TRBJ2-2
CASSETPSYGYTF	TGCGCCAGCAGTGAGACACCTTCCTATGGCTACACCTTC	many	.	TRBV10-1	TRBJ1-2
CASSLETPRDTQYF	TGTGCCAGCAGCTTGGAGACCCCGAGGGATACGCAGTATTTT	few	.	TRBV7-2	TRBJ2-3
CASSQVGGQETQYF	TGTGCCAGCAGCCAAGTCGGGGGGCAAGAGACCCAGTACTTC	few	TRBD2	TRBV4-2	TRBJ2-5
CATSDLQGGGGSSYNEQFF	TGTGCCACCAGTGATTTGCAAGGGGGTGGCGGGAGCTCCTACAATGAGCAGTTCTTC	.	.	TRBV24-1	TRBJ2-1
CSGTYGRGEQYF	TGCAGTGGGACTTACGGGAGGGGGGAGCAGTACTTC	few	TRBD2	TRBV29-1	TRBJ2-7
CSASTRVGEQYF	TGCAGTGCTTCTACCAGGGTGGGCGAGCAGTACTTC	few	.	TRBV20-1	TRBJ2-7